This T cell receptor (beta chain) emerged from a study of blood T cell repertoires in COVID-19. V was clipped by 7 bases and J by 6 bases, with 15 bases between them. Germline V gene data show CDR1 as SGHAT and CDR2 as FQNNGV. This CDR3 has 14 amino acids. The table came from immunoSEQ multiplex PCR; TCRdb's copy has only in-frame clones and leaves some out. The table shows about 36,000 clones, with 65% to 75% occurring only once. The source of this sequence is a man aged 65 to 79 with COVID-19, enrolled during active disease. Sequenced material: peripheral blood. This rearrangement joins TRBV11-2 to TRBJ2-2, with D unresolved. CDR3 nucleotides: TGTGCCAGCACCTCCCCCCCCGGTTCCGGGGAGCTGTTTTTT. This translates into CASTSPPGSGELFF. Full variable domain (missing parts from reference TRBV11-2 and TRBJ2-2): EAGVAQSPRYKIIEKRQSVAFWCNPISGHATLYWYQQILGQGPKLLIQFQNNGVVDDSQLPKDRFSAERLKGVDSTLKIQPAKLEDSAVYLCASTSPPGSGELFFGEGSRLTVL.